A single count supports the clone carrying this T cell receptor (beta chain). The assay was immunoSEQ multiplex PCR, and TCRdb's table has in-frame clones only and misses some. The sample carries tens of thousands of clones, 92% recorded once. This sample was taken from a study of T cell changes during pregnancy in multiple sclerosis. V lost 3 bases and J 9 bases, leaving 9 bases between the germline ends. The CDR3 extends over 13 amino acids. Germline V gene sequence: CDR1 SGHVS, CDR2 FQNEAQ. The chain couples TRBV7-8 to TRBJ1-6, with D perhaps TRBD1 (5 bases). The TCR originated in a female donor with multiple sclerosis, enrolled in a pregnancy study. The sample here was CD4+ T cells from peripheral blood mononuclear cells, taken in the third trimester of pregnancy. The CDR3 sequence: CASSLGGTSPLHF. DNA of the CDR3: TGTGCCAGCAGCTTGGGGGGGACTTCACCCCTCCACTTT. Variable domain in full (rest from reference TRBV7-8 and TRBJ1-6): GAGVSQSPRYKVAKRGQDVALRCDPISGHVSLFWYQQALGQGPEFLTYFQNEAQLDKSGLPSDRFFAERPEGSVSTLKIQRTQQEDSAVYLCASSLGGTSPLHFGNGTRLTVT.